Following are 29 T cell receptor beta chains from one sample sequenced in a study of cytomegalovirus exposure and HLA in healthy donors. PCR employed 60 Vbeta and 13 Jbeta primers. Here immunoSEQ multiplex PCR was the method, and the copy in TCRdb shows in-frame clones only, minus some. The table lists approximately 200,000 clones, around 83% of them singletons. The sequencing sample was made of PBMCs. Receptor source: a girl aged 5-17 years in good health and CMV-seronegative.

This rearrangement joins TRBV28 to TRBJ1-2, with 7 bases that match TRBD1. The CDR3 is 11 amino acids. Germline V gene sequence: CDR1 MDHEN, CDR2 SYDVKM. The V gene end was trimmed by 3 bases and the J gene end by 10 bases; junction bases not matched to a gene: 2. CDR3 sequence reads: CASSFRGPYTF. CDR3 bases: TGTGCCAGCAGTTTTAGGGGGCCCTACACCTTC.

This clone was observed a handful of times. V gene TRBV6-5 combines with J gene TRBJ1-4; D might be TRBD1 (5 bases). This CDR3 region has 15 residues. Deletions cut 8 bases from V and 4 bases from J, with 17 bases between. Germline CDR1 MNHEY, CDR2 SVGAGI. As DNA, the CDR3 is TGTGCCAGCCGTCTCGGTGGGGGGGGTAATGAAAAACTGTTTTTT. This gives the protein CASRLGGGGNEKLFF.

The chain is built from TRBV19 and TRBJ2-7; 9 positions agree with TRBD1. The CDR3 runs to 14 residues. Germline V gene data show CDR1 as LNHDA and CDR2 as SQIVND (reference sequence). The V gene end was trimmed by 5 bases and the J gene end by 4 bases; junction bases not matched to a gene: 6. The CDR3 nucleotides read TGTGCCAGTAGTGTCACAGGGGGCGCGTACGAGCAGTACTTC. It specifies CASSVTGGAYEQYF. The whole variable domain, filled in from reference TRBV19 and TRBJ2-7, reads DGGITQSPKYLFRKEGQNVTLSCEQNLNHDAMYWYRQDPGQGLRLIYYSQIVNDFQKGDIAEGYSVSREKKESFPLTVTSAQKNPTAFYLCASSVTGGAYEQYFGPGTRLTVT.

The V and J genes are TRBV15 and TRBJ2-7, with D hard to call. The germline V and J ends were trimmed by 0 bases and 6 bases, with 12 bases remaining between them. The germline gives CDR1 LNHNV, CDR2 YYDKDF (reference sequence). The CDR3 loop spans 14 amino acids. The CDR3 DNA follows: TGTGCCACCAGCAGAGATCCACAGTTGGCCGAGCAGTACTTC. It yields the protein CATSRDPQLAEQYF.

The gene calls are TRBV6-1 and TRBJ2-2; 7 bases line up with TRBD1. V was pared by 2 bases and J by 9 bases, with 12 bases of the junction left unmatched. Germline V gives CDR1 MNHNS, CDR2 SASEGT. The CDR3 is 16 amino acids. Here the CDR3 reads CASSERDSGVSWELFF. CDR3 coding DNA: TGTGCCAGCAGTGAAAGGGACAGCGGCGTTTCTTGGGAGCTGTTTTTT.

The rearrangement uses TRBV14 and TRBJ1-6; D is perhaps TRBD1 (6 bases). Trimming took 6 bases from V and 7 from J, leaving 13 bases between them. Per the germline V gene, CDR1 is SGHDN and CDR2 is FVKESK. The CDR3 has 14 residues. The CDR3 DNA follows: TGTGCCAGCAGTTGGGGGGGGCTAAATTCACCCCTCCACTTT. The encoded protein is CASSWGGLNSPLHF.

The chain recombines TRBV19 with TRBJ1-2; a weak D match, TRBD1 (6 bases). CDR1 LNHDA and CDR2 SQIVND come from the germline V gene (reference sequence). This CDR3 spans 14 amino acids. Trimming removed 5 bases at V and 8 bases at J, with 18 bases between. In nucleotides, the CDR3 is TGTGCCAGTAGTTCCTTACAGGGATCGGTCGGCTACACCTTC. Residues: CASSSLQGSVGYTF.

The chain combines TRBV2 with TRBJ2-1, with D perhaps TRBD1 (7 bases). Germline V gene sequence: CDR1 SNHLY, CDR2 FYNNEI. The CDR3 has 12 residues. Written as DNA, the CDR3 is TGTGCGAGGGGGCGGGAAGTTAGTGAGCAGTTCTTC. Translating it yields CARGREVSEQFF.

The chain is built from TRBV7-3 and TRBJ1-2; D gene ambiguous. CDR3 length: 12 residues. CDR1 SGHTA and CDR2 FQGTGA come from the germline V gene. V gave up 5 bases and J gave up 8 bases, with 12 bases separating them. CDR3 residues: CASSGDEGGYTF. Written as DNA, the CDR3 is TGTGCCAGCAGCGGGGATGAGGGCGGCTACACCTTC.

The count of this clone is one. The rearrangement uses TRBV4-2 and TRBJ1-2, with D possibly TRBD1 on 5 matching bases. V lost 5 bases and J lost 8, with 24 bases in between. CDR1 and CDR2 from the germline V gene are LGHNA and YNFKEQ. The CDR3 spans 16 residues. This CDR3 reads CASSSRRDVKIWGYTF. The CDR3 DNA reads TGTGCCAGCAGCTCTAGGCGGGACGTTAAAATTTGGGGCTACACCTTC.

This sequence joins TRBV27 and TRBJ2-7, with 10 bases that match TRBD1. The V and J ends lost 1 base and 4 bases, in that order; junction bases with no gene match: 1. This CDR3 has 14 amino acids. Germline values: CDR1 MNHEY, CDR2 SMNVEV (reference sequence). The CDR3 nucleotides are TGTGCCAGCAGTTTATGGACAGGGGGGTACGAGCAGTACTTC. Translation: CASSLWTGGYEQYF.

The rearrangement links TRBV7-2 to TRBJ2-1; no reliable D call. The ends were cut back, 1 base at V and 7 bases at J, with 5 bases in the middle. Germline-derived CDR1 and CDR2 are SGHTA and FQGNSA. The length of the CDR3 is 12 residues. CDR3 region: CASSLGLNEQFF. CDR3 nucleotides: TGTGCCAGCAGCTTAGGCCTAAATGAGCAGTTCTTC.

V gene TRBV19 combines with J gene TRBJ1-4; no definite D call. Between the trimmed V and J ends, which lost 10 bases and 8 bases, there was a span of 20 bases. Germline V gene data show CDR1 as LNHDA and CDR2 as SQIVND (reference sequence). CDR3 length: 14 amino acids. CDR3 nucleotide sequence: TGTGCCACTCACGCGAGAGGGCGGCGAGAAAAACTGTTTTTT. This encodes CATHARGRREKLFF.

V is TRBV9 and J is TRBJ1-3; D remains unclear. The V gene's germline CDR1 is SGDLS and CDR2 YYNGEE. The CDR3 totals 16 residues. Between the trimmed V and J ends, which lost 0 bases and 0 bases, there was a span of 10 bases. CDR3 bases: TGTGCCAGCAGCGTAGTTCCCGGTAACTCTGGAAACACCATATATTTT. It encodes CASSVVPGNSGNTIYF. Complete variable domain (other parts from reference TRBV9 and TRBJ1-3): DSGVTQTPKHLITATGQRVTLRCSPRSGDLSVYWYQQSLDQGLQFLIQYYNGEERAKGNILERFSAQQFPDLHSELNLSSLELGDSALYFCASSVVPGNSGNTIYFGEGSWLTVV.

The chain couples TRBV11-2 to TRBJ1-2, with D unclear. V lost 0 bases and J lost 2, with 10 bases in between. Germline CDR1 and CDR2: SGHAT and FQNNGV. The CDR3 sequence is 15 residues long. The CDR3: CASSLEDSPNYGYTF. CDR3 DNA: TGTGCCAGCAGCTTAGAGGACTCGCCGAACTATGGCTACACCTTC.

The genes are TRBV27 and TRBJ2-3; 11 bases agree with TRBD2. CDR1 and CDR2 (germline): MNHEY, SMNVEV (reference sequence). With V trimmed by 6 bases and J by 5 bases, 4 bases remained unmatched. The length of the CDR3 is 14 residues. The CDR3 loop reads CASRLAGVVDTQYF. The CDR3 DNA reads as TGTGCCAGCAGACTAGCGGGAGTCGTAGATACGCAGTATTTT.

The chain has TRBV9 and TRBJ1-1, with 7 positions matching TRBD1. Germline V gene sequence: CDR1 SGDLS, CDR2 YYNGEE. The CDR3 length is 15 residues. The trim removed 2 bases at V and 0 bases at J, leaving 4 bases unmatched. This CDR3 reads CASSVSGGMNTEAFF. In DNA, the CDR3 is TGTGCCAGCAGCGTGTCAGGGGGAATGAACACTGAAGCTTTCTTT.

J is TRBJ1-2 and V is TRBV5-4, with TRBD1 matching 7 bases. J was trimmed by 5 bases and V by 1 base; bases with no gene match: 5. This CDR3 is built from 14 residues. Germline CDR1 reads SGHNT; CDR2 reads YYREEE (reference sequence). The CDR3 coding sequence is TGTGCCAGCAGCTTGCGACAGGGTCAATATGGCTACACCTTC. Translating it yields CASSLRQGQYGYTF.

This chain joins TRBV7-2 and TRBJ2-1, with TRBD2 identical over 8 bases. CDR1 and CDR2 from the germline V gene are SGHTA and FQGNSA. Losses at the gene ends were 8 bases for V and 6 bases for J; bases not matched to a gene: 12. This CDR3 has 15 amino acids. The CDR3 reads CASCSRTSLFNEQFF. CDR3 coding DNA: TGTGCCAGCTGCTCGCGGACTAGCCTTTTCAATGAGCAGTTCTTC.

The chain joins TRBV28 to TRBJ2-7; D not resolved. Trimming stripped 1 base from V and 2 bases from J, with 9 bases between. The CDR3 runs to 14 residues. CDR1 and CDR2 from the germline V gene are MDHEN and SYDVKM. The CDR3 region has the DNA TGTGCCAGCAGTTTATATCCGGGTCCCTACGAGCAGTACTTC. Translated: CASSLYPGPYEQYF.

The chain couples TRBV28 to TRBJ2-5; 8 bases align to TRBD1. This CDR3 contains 17 residues. Germline loops: CDR1 MDHEN, CDR2 SYDVKM. The V and J ends lost 7 bases and 5 bases, in that order; junction bases with no gene match: 18. The CDR3 DNA follows: TGTGCCAGCAAATACGACCGACAGGGGAATTTTCGGGAGACCCAGTACTTC. Encoded protein: CASKYDRQGNFRETQYF.

This chain joins TRBV5-1 and TRBJ2-6; TRBD1 aligns across 10 bases. V was pared by 4 bases and J by 0 bases, with 4 bases of the junction left unmatched. Germline assignment: CDR1 SGHRS and CDR2 YFSETQ. The CDR3 sequence is 17 residues long. Here the CDR3 DNA reads TGCGCCAGCAGCCGACAGGGGGCCCTCTCTGGGGCCAACGTCCTGACTTTC. Amino acid sequence: CASSRQGALSGANVLTF. The whole variable domain, filled in from reference TRBV5-1 and TRBJ2-6, reads KAGVTQTPRYLIKTRGQQVTLSCSPISGHRSVSWYQQTPGQGLQFLFEYFSETQRNKGNFPGRFSGRQFSNSRSEMNVSTLELGDSALYLCASSRQGALSGANVLTFGAGSRLTVL.

The chain carries TRBV29-1 and TRBJ2-3; D remains unclear. Per the germline V gene, CDR1 is SQVTM and CDR2 is ANQGSEA. This CDR3 is 13 amino acids long. Deletions cut 3 bases from V and 2 bases from J, with 9 bases between. CDR3 DNA sequence: TGCAGCGTTGACGCGGAGAACACAGATACGCAGTATTTT. It specifies CSVDAENTDTQYF.

This rearrangement joins TRBV11-2 to TRBJ1-5; D remains ambiguous. In germline, CDR1 is SGHAT, CDR2 FQNNGV. Trimming cost V 5 bases and J 6 bases, with 11 bases left between them. The CDR3 sequence is 13 residues long. The CDR3 here is CASSPSQAQPQHF. The CDR3 bases are TGTGCCAGCAGCCCCTCCCAGGCTCAGCCCCAGCATTTT. The full variable domain, its missing parts supplied by reference TRBV11-2 and TRBJ1-5, is EAGVAQSPRYKIIEKRQSVAFWCNPISGHATLYWYQQILGQGPKLLIQFQNNGVVDDSQLPKDRFSAERLKGVDSTLKIQPAKLEDSAVYLCASSPSQAQPQHFGDGTRLSIL.

Comment on this clone: The sample has other DNA sequences that encode this CDR3 too. J is TRBJ1-2 and V is TRBV5-1, with D maybe TRBD1 (6 bases). V dropped 3 bases and J dropped 9 bases, with 9 bases sitting between them. Germline V gives CDR1 SGHRS, CDR2 YFSETQ. The CDR3 runs to 11 residues. CDR3 residues: CASSSDRSYTF. The CDR3 DNA reads TGCGCCAGCAGCTCAGACAGGAGCTACACCTTC.

This chain connects TRBV30 to TRBJ1-2; D gene unclear. Trimming took off 0 bases at V and 2 bases at J, with 10 bases between the two ends. There are 14 residues in the CDR3. Germline V CDR1 and CDR2: GTSNPN, SVGIG (reference sequence). The CDR3 bases are TGTGCCTGGAGTGTTCGGTTAGTGAACTATGGCTACACCTTC. Protein sequence: CAWSVRLVNYGYTF.

This chain joins TRBV28 and TRBJ2-6; 11 bases match TRBD1. This CDR3 is 19 amino acids long. Germline assignment: CDR1 MDHEN and CDR2 SYDVKM. J gave up 0 bases and V 2 bases, and 6 bases lay outside the gene matches. CDR3 amino acids: CASSLSGTGGFSGANVLTF. CDR3 coding DNA: TGTGCCAGCAGTTTAAGTGGGACAGGGGGATTCTCTGGGGCCAACGTCCTGACTTTC.

The chain has TRBV10-3 and TRBJ1-2; 7 nucleotides align to TRBD1. Germline V CDR1 and CDR2: ENHRY, SYGVKD. The CDR3 has 15 residues. V lost 0 bases to trimming and J lost 8 bases; unmatched junction nucleotides: 9. The CDR3: CAISESGQSPLGYTF. CDR3 sequence (DNA): TGTGCCATCAGTGAGTCGGGACAGTCCCCTTTAGGCTACACCTTC.

The rearrangement joins TRBV6-5 to TRBJ2-1, with D maybe TRBD1 (6 bases). Trimming stripped 5 bases from V and 5 bases from J, with 10 bases between. This CDR3 contains 13 residues. Germline CDR1 and CDR2: MNHEY and SVGAGI. This chain's CDR3 is CASSRTGHNEQFF. CDR3 sequence (DNA): TGTGCCAGCAGTCGTACAGGGCACAATGAGCAGTTCTTC.